The sequence of this T cell receptor beta chain was determined in a study of blood T cell repertoires in COVID-19 (dated by TCRdb to between 2020 and 2021). General notes on the study: Samples from collaborators originated in the United States, Italy and Spain and spanned both the acute and convalescent phases of COVID-19. The prospective study material was composed of cDNA or gDNA derived from T cells, B-cell-depleted T cells, or PBMCs. Subjects who had been exposed to COVID-19, were actively infected with it, or had recovered from it provided the deeply sampled blood TCRbeta repertoires that made up the dataset. A freely available public database, intended as a resource for researchers studying the immune response to SARS-CoV-2, is where the repertoires were released. Samples came from the ongoing ImmuneRACE study (first 160 participants) plus 1,254 subjects from 6 global collaborators. Nearly every sample came with metadata listing a de-identified subject ID, COVID-19 status, age in years and sex. Where available, HLA class I and class II types were taken from metadata supplied by the sample provider and were not determined by assay-based typing.

The cysteine opens and the phenylalanine closes a CDR3 of 16 amino acids. Only CDR3 DNA is held: 48 bases, read in frame from base 1. V was cut back by 6 bases and J by 6 bases, leaving a gap of 23 bases between them. From a lookup of the germline V gene (reference sequence), CDR1 and CDR2 are MNHEY and SMNVEV. Comment on this clone: The antigen it recognizes is unknown. It has no much larger one-base neighbor in the sample; base qualities were not kept.

The collaborating institutions used their own protocols to collect whole blood in K2EDTA tubes. For TCRbeta analysis, collaborators shipped samples as frozen whole blood, isolated PBMCs, or DNA extracted from either of those sample types. TCRbeta CDR3 regions were amplified from genomic DNA by means of the immunoSEQ Assay, a bias-controlled multiplex PCR. The paper's processing steps were these. The number of nucleated cells in each sample was estimated from the amplification of reference gene primers within the assay. To quantify the absolute abundance of each unique TCRbeta CDR3 rearrangement, sequence reads were collapsed and filtered. Productive Simpson clonality was computed per sample as the square root of Simpson's diversity index over productive rearrangements. Imported from immuneACCESS, the table was reduced by TCRdb to in-frame sequences with V and J called. These copies leave out some clones; in studies compared against another copy, an unresolved V gene accounts for under half, and the cause of the remainder is not known. V and J calls and clone size are copied from that table; D and trimming were computed from the DNA. Within this sample are 65,000 to 95,000 clones, with 80% of them counted one time only. The ten largest clones add up to 12% of the sample.

What the research found in general, with its limitations: How much clinical and demographic metadata was included differed by source and by participant, and the metadata was provided uncurated.

The sequenced material came from peripheral blood. The chain joins TRBV27 to TRBJ1-1, with TRBD1 as a weak D call on 6 bases. This TCR came from a woman aged 40 to 50 with active or convalescent COVID-19. The DNA reads as follows: TGTGCCAGCAGGCCACCTACAGGGACGGGGGGAGCTGAAGCTTTCTTT. Translated, it gives CASRPPTGTGGAEAFF.